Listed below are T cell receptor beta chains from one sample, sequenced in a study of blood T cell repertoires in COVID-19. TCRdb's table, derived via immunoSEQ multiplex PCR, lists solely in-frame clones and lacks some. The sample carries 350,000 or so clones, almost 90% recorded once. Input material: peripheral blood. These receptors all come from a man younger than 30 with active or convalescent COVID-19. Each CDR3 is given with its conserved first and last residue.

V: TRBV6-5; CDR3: CASSRGTEAFF
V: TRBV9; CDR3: CASSVGRVGYGYTF
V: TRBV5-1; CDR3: CASRTGGLTDTQYF
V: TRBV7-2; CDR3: CASSPKGQSSGNTIYF
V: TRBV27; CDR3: CASSEYRDTDQPQHF
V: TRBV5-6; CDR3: CASSLAGRVYEQYF
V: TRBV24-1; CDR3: CATSEQGHEKLFF
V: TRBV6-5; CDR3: CASSYVQGGYTF
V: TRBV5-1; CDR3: CASSLVGQQETQYF
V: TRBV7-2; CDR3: CASSLASFGSTYGYTF
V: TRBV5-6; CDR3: CASSYRDRGAYGYTF
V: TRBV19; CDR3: CASSLLLNQPQHF
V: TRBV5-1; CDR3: CASSRPGQGYNEQFF
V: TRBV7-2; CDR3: CASSLFQGRGEKLFF
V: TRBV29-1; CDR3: CSVAQGHTEAFF
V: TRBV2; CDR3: CASRGTITTNEKLFF
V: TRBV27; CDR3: CASRLRGAGYEQYF
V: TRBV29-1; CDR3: CSAASGSYEQYF
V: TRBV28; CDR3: CASRIPGINYGYTF
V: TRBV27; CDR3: CASSLRVGNSPLHF
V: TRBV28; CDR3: CASSLAGVSKAFF
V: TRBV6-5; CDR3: CASRGTGWNSPLHF
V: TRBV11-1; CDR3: CASSTDDRYNEQFF
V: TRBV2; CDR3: CASRGETRNTGELFF
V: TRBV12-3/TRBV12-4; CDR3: CASTLANSPLHF
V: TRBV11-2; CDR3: CASSGQAYEQYF
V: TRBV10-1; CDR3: CASSEPLPWQGSVYEQYF
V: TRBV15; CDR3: CATSRDLENSPLHF
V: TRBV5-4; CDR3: CASSRPGQGLGGYTF
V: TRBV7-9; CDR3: CASGLTGMDNEQFF
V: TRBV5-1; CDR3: CASSLAFRGITDTQYF